Sequencing of this T cell receptor (beta chain) was carried out in a study of blood T cell repertoires in COVID-19. Study details: Acute and convalescent COVID-19 samples came from the United States, Italy and Spain. Nucleic acid was either cDNA or gDNA, and it came from T cells, B-cell-depleted T cells, or PBMCs.

Participants' own reports of clinical history determined their cohort assignment. This CDR3 has 14 amino acids. V lost 6 bases and J lost 5, with 16 bases in between. Germline CDR1 and CDR2: MDHEN and SYDVKM. Only one count was recorded for this clone. Original processing notes: Cell counts per sample came from amplifying reference gene primers. Profiled with immunoSEQ multiplex PCR; TCRdb holds only in-frame clones, not every one. V, J and clone size reflect that table, while D and trimming were determined from the DNA. There are under 250,000 clones in the sample; more than 80% occur only once, and about 3.5% lies in the top ten.

This receptor was identified in a woman aged 18-30 years in a cohort exposed to, infected with or recovered from COVID-19 (not recorded which). This chain joins TRBV28 and TRBJ1-2; possibly TRBD1 for D (6 bases). The sequencing sample was made of PBMCs or T cells enriched from blood (not recorded which). Here the CDR3 DNA reads TGTGCCAGCAGAGGGGAACAGGGTAATTATGGCTACACCTTC. It is translated as CASRGEQGNYGYTF.